These 6 T cell receptor beta chains share one sample of origin, sequenced in a study of post-analysis software for immune sequencing data. Whole-study findings and limits: TRBV segments more frequent in patients than in controls numbered roughly 5 and included TRBV5-6, TRBV5-1 and TRBV20-1.

Their antigens are not known. The authors incorporated unique molecular identifiers into the TCR beta cDNA libraries. TCRdb reprocessed the PCR reads with MiXCR, giving one entry per CDR3 protein. The table records some 690,000 distinct CDR3 sequences, less than 35% of them present only once. Material for sequencing was blood. The receptors were gathered from a girl aged 10-17 years with multiple sclerosis.

Only a few counts were recorded for this clonotype. The V call is TRBV28, the J call TRBJ1-5, with 11 nucleotides matching TRBD1. The CDR3 sequence is 14 residues long. V lost 7 bases to trimming and J lost 6 bases; unmatched junction nucleotides: 5. Germline V gene data show CDR1 as MDHEN and CDR2 as SYDVKM. CDR3 DNA: TGTGCCAGCACCGGGACAGGGGGAACTCAGCCCCAGCATTTT. Its protein is CASTGTGGTQPQHF.

This clonotype was seen a handful of times. The V call is TRBV6-2 or TRBV6-3, the J call TRBJ2-5; 12 nucleotides align to TRBD2. The DNA matches TRBJ2-7 better at its end, which makes the J call doubtful. Germline loops: CDR1 MNHEY, CDR2 SVGEGT. CDR3 length: 14 amino acids. The CDR3 region has the DNA TGTGCCAGCAGTTATGGGACTAGCGGGCACGAGCAGTACTTC. Amino acid sequence: CASSYGTSGHEQYF.

This clonotype was picked up a small number of times. J is TRBJ2-3 and V is TRBV7-2; D gene unclear. CDR3 length: 12 residues. V was cut by 6 bases and J by 4 bases, with 8 bases left in between. The germline V gene has CDR1 SGHTA and CDR2 FQGNSA. The CDR3 is CASRGQADTQYF. The CDR3 DNA reads as TGTGCCAGCAGAGGCCAGGCAGATACGCAGTATTTT.

This rearrangement joins TRBV28 to TRBJ1-1; 7 bases are shared with TRBD1. J was trimmed by 1 base and V by 10 bases; bases with no gene match: 9. Germline V gene lookup returns CDR1 MDHEN and CDR2 SYDVKM. The CDR3 extends over 14 amino acids. The CDR3 DNA follows: TGTGCCATATATCCGACAGGGCAGAACACTGAAGCTTTCTTT. Its translation: CAIYPTGQNTEAFF.

The table lists this clonotype with a few counts. This chain links TRBV20-1 with TRBJ2-2; the D is unclear. V lost 5 bases and J 0 bases, leaving 10 bases between the germline ends. The CDR3 has 14 amino acids. CDR1 is DFQATT and CDR2 is SNEGSKA in the germline V gene (reference sequence). CDR3 DNA: TGCAGTGCTGCCGGGTCCTCGAACACCGGGGAGCTGTTTTTT. As protein: CSAAGSSNTGELFF.

This clonotype has a handful of counts. V and J are TRBV5-6 and TRBJ1-1; TRBD1 matches at 8 bases. CDR1 SGHDT and CDR2 YYEEEE come from the germline V gene. V trimming: 0 bases; J trimming: 2 bases; junction bases outside the gene matches: 6. The CDR3 has 16 amino acids. In DNA, the CDR3 is TGTGCCAGCAGCTTGGCGTGGCAGGGGGCCAACACTGAAGCTTTCTTT. Translated: CASSLAWQGANTEAFF.